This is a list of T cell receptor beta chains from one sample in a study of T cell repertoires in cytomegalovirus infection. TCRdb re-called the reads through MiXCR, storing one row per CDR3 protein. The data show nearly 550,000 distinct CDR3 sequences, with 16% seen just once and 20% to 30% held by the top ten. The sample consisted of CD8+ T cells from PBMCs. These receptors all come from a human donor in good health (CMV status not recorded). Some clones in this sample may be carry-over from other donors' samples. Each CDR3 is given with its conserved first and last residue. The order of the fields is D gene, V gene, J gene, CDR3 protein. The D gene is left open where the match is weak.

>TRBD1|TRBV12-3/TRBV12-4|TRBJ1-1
CASSRTGEGTEAFF
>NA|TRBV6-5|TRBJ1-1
CASRPTGFTTAFF
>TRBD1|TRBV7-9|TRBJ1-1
CASSLGQGDAFF
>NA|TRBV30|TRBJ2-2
CAWSGDSSRGGELFF
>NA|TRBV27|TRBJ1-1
CASSWAGENTEAFF
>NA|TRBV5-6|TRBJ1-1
CASSLAVPAGRTEAFF
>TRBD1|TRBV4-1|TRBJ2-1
CASSQTGDYNEQFF
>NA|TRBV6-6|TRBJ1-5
CASSYELGEGNQPQHF
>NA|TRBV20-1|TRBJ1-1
CSARGEWNTEAFF
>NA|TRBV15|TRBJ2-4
CATSRVPLRAKNIQYF
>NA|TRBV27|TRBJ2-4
CASSLKGGKNIQYF
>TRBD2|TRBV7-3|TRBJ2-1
CASSLTGTSGKYEQFF
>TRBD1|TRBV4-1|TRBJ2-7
CASSLGTDNEQYF
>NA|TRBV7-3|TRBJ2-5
CASSARSPRERETQYF
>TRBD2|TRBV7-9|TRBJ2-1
CASSQTSGRFSSYNEQFF
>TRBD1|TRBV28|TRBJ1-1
CASSKTGEGKDTEAFF
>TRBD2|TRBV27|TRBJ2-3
CASSSMLAGAPDTQYF
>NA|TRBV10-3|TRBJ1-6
CAISEPRTSGVYNSPLHF
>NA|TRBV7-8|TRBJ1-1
CASSDTQGLTEAFF
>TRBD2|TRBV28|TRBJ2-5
CASSSRGGGETQYF
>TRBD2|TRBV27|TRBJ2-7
CASSPSGTSGSVHEQYF
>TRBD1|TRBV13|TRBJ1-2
CASSPTGTENNYGYTF
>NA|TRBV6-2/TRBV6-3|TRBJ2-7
CASSPKTYEQYF
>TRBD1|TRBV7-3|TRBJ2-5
CASSAQGARETQYF
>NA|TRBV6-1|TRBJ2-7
CASSDPGINEQYF
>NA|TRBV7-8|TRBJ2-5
CASSLALADQETQYF
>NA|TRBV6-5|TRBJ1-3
CASSYSRDSGNTIYF
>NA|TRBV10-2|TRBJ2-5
CASSDYFLEYF
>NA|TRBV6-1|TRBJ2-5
CAIRGSFQETQYF
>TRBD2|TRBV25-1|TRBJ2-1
CASSEYTSGADEQFF
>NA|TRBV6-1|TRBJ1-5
CASSITGNFDQPQHF
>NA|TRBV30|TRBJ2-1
CAWSLWDDSSYNEQFF
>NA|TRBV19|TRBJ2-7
CASSGQESSYEQYF
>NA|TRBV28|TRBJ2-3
CASSSPAEGDYTNTQYF
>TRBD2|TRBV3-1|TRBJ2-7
CASSQDGGDAYEQYF
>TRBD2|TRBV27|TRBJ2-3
CASSAAGSTDTQYF
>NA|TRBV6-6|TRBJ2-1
CASSYSPRNEQFF
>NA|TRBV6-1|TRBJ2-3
CASSEWGGAADTQYF
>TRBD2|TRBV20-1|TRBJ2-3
CSARDTTSGGRTDTQYF
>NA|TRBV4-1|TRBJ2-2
CASSQVGSNTGELFF
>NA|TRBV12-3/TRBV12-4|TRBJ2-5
CASSNMYQETQYF
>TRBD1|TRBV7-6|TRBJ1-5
CASSLRTGEGNQPQHF
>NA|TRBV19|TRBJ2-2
CASSIGLRGTGELFF